This T cell receptor (beta chain) was identified during a study of tumor-infiltrating lymphocytes in primary liver carcinoma. Broader study findings: Whereas tumor region pairs overlapped more, tumor-adjacent and tumor-blood pairs overlapped less.

Notes on this clonotype: Its antigen is still unknown. Without the conserved terminal phenylalanine or tryptophan, this CDR3 likely stems from a read error.

Co-extraction yielded RNA and DNA from 20-30 mg of unsorted bulk tissue. Production of TCR beta cDNA used about 500 ng total RNA together with a constant-region primer. Three rounds of nested multiplex PCR with slightly modified ARM-PCR produced TCR beta libraries. Using its own MiXCR run on the multiplex PCR reads, TCRdb lists one record per CDR3 protein. The profile shows roughly 49,000 distinct CDR3 sequences, 55% to 75% of them singletons. Sequencing was carried out using liver tumor tissue from sampling region 5. Noted subset: tumor region T5, tumor centre. The source of this sequence is a middle-aged man with primary liver carcinoma and hepatitis B virus infection.

The DNA for the CDR3 is TGTACCAGCAGCTCTGGGGCCGGGACAGCGAACACTGAAGCTTTCTTG. This translates into CTSSSGAGTANTEAFL. This rearrangement joins TRBV5-4 to TRBJ1-1; TRBD1 aligns across 7 bases. CDR3 length: 16 residues. Germline V CDR1 and CDR2: SGHNT, YYREEE (reference sequence).